These 27 T cell receptor beta chains were all obtained from the same sample, sequenced in a study of CD8 T cells in Susac syndrome (dated by TCRdb to the late 2010s). The protocol used for the library was the immunoSEQ multiplex PCR assay. RNA was extracted using the RNeasy kit, and about 0.45 to 1 ug of the RNA was reverse transcribed with random hexamers. The raw public data were reprocessed by TCRdb itself: fastp quality trimming at Q25, MiXCR clonotype calling, in-frame beta chains only. CDR3 protein duplicates are merged, each entry listing the most common genes and DNA. This sample holds about 400,000 distinct CDR3 sequences; about 85% were observed only once. Jointly, the top ten make up 0.09% to 0.15% of the sample. Sequencing was done on a sample of CD8+ T cells from PBMCs. All receptors derive from a human donor with multiple sclerosis.

This clonotype showed up just a few times. V gene TRBV9 combines with J gene TRBJ2-3; D gene ambiguous. Germline-derived CDR1 and CDR2 are SGDLS and YYNGEE. The V end was cut by 4 bases, the J end by 4 bases, with 13 bases between. This CDR3 region has 14 residues. CDR3 DNA sequence: TGTGCCAGCAGCCCCCCAGCTACGGCAGATACGCAGTATTTT. Translation gives CASSPPATADTQYF. The full variable domain, completed using reference TRBV9 and TRBJ2-3, is DSGVTQTPKHLITATGQRVTLRCSPRSGDLSVYWYQQSLDQGLQFLIQYYNGEERAKGNILERFSAQQFPDLHSELNLSSLELGDSALYFCASSPPATADTQYFGPGTRLTVL.

The chain recombines TRBV19 with TRBJ2-5; D is unresolved. The germline V and J ends were trimmed by 5 bases and 2 bases, with 12 bases remaining between them. The CDR3 runs 14 residues. In germline, CDR1 is LNHDA, CDR2 SQIVND (reference sequence). The CDR3 here is CASSQVVYQETQYF. DNA of the CDR3: TGTGCCAGTAGTCAGGTGGTTTATCAAGAGACCCAGTACTTC.

The chain has TRBV20-1 and TRBJ2-5; D not resolved. The CDR3 extends over 10 amino acids. Germline V CDR1 and CDR2: DFQATT, SNEGSKA (reference sequence). Trimming shortened V by 6 bases and J by 2 bases, and 4 bases separated the two germline ends. DNA for the CDR3: TGCAGTGCGCAGCAAGAGACCCAGTACTTC. Protein product: CSAQQETQYF.

The chain uses TRBV21-1 and TRBJ1-1. TRBV21-1 is an annotated pseudogene. The CDR3 totals 14 residues. CDR3: CASSKDTGFTEAFF. In DNA form, the CDR3 reads TGTGCCAGCAGCAAAGACACCGGTTTCACTGAAGCTTTCTTT.

V usage is TRBV30 and J usage is TRBJ1-1; tentatively, D is TRBD1 (6 bases). Trimming pared 8 bases from V and 4 bases from J, leaving 14 bases between. This CDR3 has 12 residues. Germline CDR1 and CDR2: GTSNPN and SVGIG (reference sequence). The DNA for the CDR3 is TGTGCCGCCGAATCAGGGGTCACTGAAGCTTTCTTT. Translating gives CAAESGVTEAFF.

This chain connects TRBV3-1 to TRBJ1-2; 9 nucleotides align to TRBD1. J lost 3 bases, V lost 2 bases, and 7 bases had no gene match. CDR3 length: 16 residues. Germline V gene lookup returns CDR1 LGHDT and CDR2 YNNKEL (reference sequence). The CDR3 here is CASSQPGTGSHYGYTF. CDR3 nucleotide sequence: TGTGCCAGCAGCCAACCCGGGACAGGGTCTCACTATGGCTACACCTTC.

The chain has TRBV7-2 and TRBJ2-1, with TRBD2 matching 10 bases. V was clipped by 1 base and J by 5 bases; unmatched bases: 5. This CDR3 region has 16 residues. Germline V gives CDR1 SGHTA, CDR2 FQGNSA. DNA for the CDR3: TGTGCCAGCAGCTTAGTGATAGCGGGGGGTCACAATGAGCAGTTCTTC. As protein: CASSLVIAGGHNEQFF.

The chain links TRBV7-9 to TRBJ2-1; D gene unclear. In germline, CDR1 is SEHNR, CDR2 FQNEAQ (reference sequence). The CDR3 has 14 amino acids. The ends were cut back, 4 bases at V and 4 bases at J, with 11 bases in the middle. The CDR3 spells CASSSSKEYNEQFF. CDR3 DNA sequence: TGTGCCAGCAGCTCTTCCAAAGAGTACAATGAGCAGTTCTTC.

The rearrangement uses TRBV2 and TRBJ2-7; no firm D call. V lost 8 bases to trimming and J lost 4 bases, with 9 bases between them. CDR3 length: 11 residues. Per germline, CDR1 SNHLY and CDR2 FYNNEI. The CDR3 protein is CASFSPYEQYF. The CDR3 coding sequence is TGTGCCAGCTTTTCTCCGTACGAGCAGTACTTC.

J is TRBJ2-7 and V is TRBV11-2; D ambiguous. Germline V gives CDR1 SGHAT, CDR2 FQNNGV. The CDR3 loop spans 11 amino acids. Trimming removed 4 bases from V and 5 bases from J, with 6 bases in between. The CDR3 DNA reads as TGTGCCAGCAGCTCCGTGCACGAGCAGTACTTC. Its translation: CASSSVHEQYF.

This chain links TRBV27 with TRBJ2-7; 12 nucleotides match TRBD2. The CDR3 contains 17 residues. The germline V gene encodes CDR1 MNHEY and CDR2 SMNVEV (reference sequence). V was pared by 0 bases and J by 0 bases, with 3 bases of the junction left unmatched. The CDR3 here is CASSLSPTSGSSYEQYF. CDR3 sequence (DNA): TGTGCCAGCAGTTTATCCCCGACTAGCGGGAGCTCCTACGAGCAGTACTTC.

The chain uses TRBV6-5 and TRBJ1-1; TRBD1 agrees at 8 bases. The CDR3 contains 17 residues. J gave up 1 base and V 1 base, and 8 bases lay outside the gene matches. The V gene's germline CDR1 is MNHEY and CDR2 SVGAGI. In nucleotides, the CDR3 is TGTGCCAGCAGTTACTGGACAGGGTCAACCGAGAACACTGAAGCTTTCTTT. The encoded protein is CASSYWTGSTENTEAFF.

This clonotype was seen a few times. CDR3 in DNA: TGTGCCAGCAGTGACTCCGGGGGGGCCTACAATGAGCAGTTCTTC. Its translation: CASSDSGGAYNEQFF. The chain has TRBV6-4 and TRBJ2-1; 8 bases map to TRBD2. Looked up from germline, CDR1 is MRHNA and CDR2 is SNTAGT. V lost 0 bases, J lost 2 bases, and 0 bases stayed unmatched. The CDR3 is 15 residues long.

This rearrangement joins TRBV2 to TRBJ2-3; D is undetermined. Per the germline V gene, CDR1 is SNHLY and CDR2 is FYNNEI. Trimming pared 6 bases from V and 8 bases from J, leaving 6 bases between. The CDR3 length is 10 residues. CDR3 nucleotides: TGTGCCAGCAGCGGCGGTACGCAGTATTTT. It is translated as CASSGGTQYF.

This clonotype was seen once. This chain connects TRBV28 to TRBJ2-3; tentatively, D is TRBD2 (5 bases). Trimming stripped 3 bases from V and 1 base from J, with 11 bases between. CDR3 length: 15 amino acids. CDR1 is MDHEN and CDR2 is SYDVKM in the germline V gene. As DNA, the CDR3 is TGTGCCAGCAGTTTGGAGGCGGTTGGCACAGATACGCAGTATTTT. It translates to CASSLEAVGTDTQYF.

The chain is built from TRBV3-1 and TRBJ1-2, with TRBD1 as a possible D gene (6 bases). V was clipped by 0 bases and J by 8 bases, with 10 bases between them. Per the germline V gene, CDR1 is LGHDT and CDR2 is YNNKEL (reference sequence). The CDR3 runs 13 residues. CDR3 region: CASSQEQGGGYTF. In DNA, the CDR3 is TGTGCCAGCAGCCAAGAACAGGGAGGCGGCTACACCTTC.

The chain is built from TRBV11-2 and TRBJ2-7; D not resolved. Trimming shortened V by 5 bases and J by 7 bases, and 15 bases separated the two germline ends. Per the germline V gene, CDR1 is SGHAT and CDR2 is FQNNGV. The CDR3 consists of 13 residues. The CDR3 sequence is CASSPRSGVEQYF. CDR3 in DNA: TGTGCCAGCAGCCCCCGATCAGGCGTGGAGCAGTACTTC.

The count of this clonotype is one. This chain joins TRBV5-1 and TRBJ1-2; D not resolved. The CDR3 extends over 13 amino acids. V lost 1 base to trimming and J lost 3 bases, with 7 bases between them. The germline CDR1 and CDR2 sequences are SGHRS and YFSETQ. The CDR3 here is CASSLIEDYGYTF. The CDR3, as DNA: TGCGCCAGCAGCTTGATAGAGGACTATGGCTACACCTTC.

This clonotype was counted a single time. J is TRBJ2-7 and V is TRBV19; D perhaps matches TRBD1 (6 bases). The CDR3 consists of 14 residues. Germline values: CDR1 LNHDA, CDR2 SQIVND (reference sequence). Trimming stripped 8 bases from V and 5 bases from J, with 19 bases between. The CDR3 is CASATGTSLHEQYF. CDR3 sequence (DNA): TGTGCCAGTGCTACCGGGACATCCCTCCACGAGCAGTACTTC.

The chain links TRBV10-1 to TRBJ1-1; D ambiguous. Germline CDR1 reads WNHNN; CDR2 reads SYGVQD (reference sequence). V lost 0 bases, J lost 0 bases, and 11 bases lay in between. The CDR3 has 16 residues. In nucleotides, the CDR3 is TGCGCCAGCAGTGAGTCGATCAGGCCTATGAACACTGAAGCTTTCTTT. It yields the protein CASSESIRPMNTEAFF.

The sample holds one count of this clonotype. The rearrangement links TRBV12-3 or TRBV12-4 to TRBJ2-7, with 7 bases identical to TRBD2. This CDR3 is built from 14 residues. J was trimmed by 5 bases and V by 6 bases; bases with no gene match: 10. The CDR3 reads CASSSSGPNDEQYF. CDR3 DNA sequence: TGTGCCAGCAGCTCTAGCGGTCCCAACGACGAGCAGTACTTC.

This clonotype was counted a single time. This chain links TRBV27 with TRBJ1-2; 10 positions agree with TRBD1. Germline V lookup: CDR1 MNHEY, CDR2 SMNVEV (reference sequence). The CDR3 spans 16 residues. V lost 4 bases, J lost 4 bases, and 9 bases stayed unmatched. The chain's CDR3 is CASSSSVGQGIYGYTF. CDR3 bases: TGTGCCAGCAGTTCTTCTGTGGGACAGGGGATCTATGGCTACACCTTC.

The rearrangement joins TRBV3-1 to TRBJ1-2, with 7 bases matching TRBD1. Germline lookup yields CDR1 LGHDT and CDR2 YNNKEL (reference sequence). This CDR3 is 16 amino acids long. The trim removed 3 bases at V and 5 bases at J, leaving 12 bases unmatched. The CDR3 protein is CASSHAGTAPTYGYTF. Written as DNA, the CDR3 is TGTGCCAGCAGCCACGCCGGGACAGCGCCCACGTATGGCTACACCTTC.

The V call is TRBV7-6, the J call TRBJ2-7; TRBD1 matches at 9 bases. CDR3 size: 15 residues. Trimming cost V 5 bases and J 1 base; bases outside gene matches: 6. In germline, CDR1 is SGHVS, CDR2 FNYEAQ. CDR3 coding DNA: TGTGCCAGCAGCGGGGACAGGGTTCCTTCCTACGAGCAGTACTTC. Protein: CASSGDRVPSYEQYF.

The chain couples TRBV2 to TRBJ1-4; D gene uncertain. Germline V gives CDR1 SNHLY, CDR2 FYNNEI. V dropped 1 base and J dropped 4 bases, with 7 bases sitting between them. This CDR3 is 14 amino acids long. The CDR3 is CASSEDSGNEKLFF. The CDR3 DNA is TGTGCCAGCAGTGAAGACTCCGGTAATGAAAAACTGTTTTTT.

This clonotype was counted a few times. The V gene is TRBV27, the J gene TRBJ1-4; D perhaps matches TRBD1 (5 bases). From germline, CDR1 is MNHEY and CDR2 SMNVEV (reference sequence). V lost 5 bases, J lost 0 bases, and 10 bases lay in between. This CDR3 is built from 15 residues. DNA of the CDR3: TGTGCCAGCAGTCCGGGGACTGCAACTAATGAAAAACTGTTTTTT. As protein: CASSPGTATNEKLFF.

J is TRBJ1-5 and V is TRBV2; 9 nucleotides match TRBD1. The germline V gene encodes CDR1 SNHLY and CDR2 FYNNEI. The CDR3 has 18 amino acids. The J segment lost 10 bases and the V segment lost 2 bases, leaving 18 bases of the junction unmatched. In DNA form, the CDR3 reads TGTGCCAGCAGTGAAAAGACCGGACAGGGGCCGCCGGGGGGACCCCAGCATTTT. Amino acid sequence: CASSEKTGQGPPGGPQHF.